This T cell receptor (beta chain) was observed in a study of cytomegalovirus exposure and HLA in healthy donors. This PCR relied on a set of 60 Vbeta primers and 13 Jbeta primers. The table came from immunoSEQ multiplex PCR; TCRdb's copy has only in-frame clones and leaves some out. This sample yields approximately 200,000 clones, of which approximately 88% are seen a single time; about 0.26% belongs to the top ten. This clone turned up a few times. Its antigen is unknown. V lost 5 bases and J lost 3; bases outside the gene matches: 5. CDR3 length: 15 residues. Germline V gene sequence: CDR1 MDHEN, CDR2 SYDVKM. Study findings and constraints: An analysis done earlier found most TCR beta V segments productive about 87% or about 30% of the time.

This rearrangement joins TRBV28 to TRBJ2-2, with 8 bases lining up with TRBD1. Sequenced sample: PBMCs. The clonotype comes from a boy aged 5-17 years in good health and CMV-seronegative. The CDR3 reads CASSPMDRDTGELFF. The CDR3 nucleotides read TGTGCCAGCAGTCCCATGGACAGGGACACCGGGGAGCTGTTTTTT.